This T cell receptor (beta chain) derives from a study of T-cell memory formation after mild COVID-19. Turning to the study itself: TCR clusters were largely donor specific. Regarding the study as a whole: Pre-infection memory already had some responding clones, implying cross-reactive memory joined.

About this clonotype itself: The antigen is unknown.

The CDR3 covers 14 residues. V lost 8 bases to trimming and J lost 6 bases; unmatched junction nucleotides: 5. Germline-derived CDR1 and CDR2 are SNHLY and FYNNEI. Constant-segment-primed 5'RACE gave TCR alpha and TCR beta cDNA libraries with sample barcodes and UMIs. A single record per CDR3 protein comes from TCRdb applying MiXCR to the 5' RACE reads. The sample lists about 180,000 distinct CDR3 sequences, roughly 16% occurring once. The chain uses TRBV2 and TRBJ2-1; 12 bases align to TRBD2. Sequencing was performed on PBMCs or a T cell subset sorted from them (not recorded which). The sequence came from an adult woman who had mild COVID-19 (a few samples of this study predate the infection). Cell type and time point are not known. This CDR3 is CASSTSGGINEQFF. Here the CDR3 DNA reads TGTGCCAGCTCGACTAGCGGGGGTATCAATGAGCAGTTCTTC.